This T cell receptor (beta chain) was documented in a study of shared clonotypes between healthy human individuals. Assay used: immunoSEQ multiplex PCR; TCRdb lists only in-frame clones, some missing. The table has some 800,000 clones, 90% to 95% seen once. Selected positively for CCR7 and CD45RO-negative, naive CD8 cells excluded terminally differentiated effector memory CD45RA+ cells. The CDR3 covers 16 residues. CDR1 is SGHRS and CDR2 is YFSETQ in the germline V gene. Trimming stripped 5 bases from V and 7 bases from J, with 24 bases between. The source material was naive CD8+ T cells sorted from blood. The genes are TRBV5-1 and TRBJ1-1; the D is unclear. The receptor was isolated from a man aged 25-40 years in good health. This CDR3 reads CASRELGERLGGEAFF. The CDR3 coding sequence is TGCGCCAGCAGAGAATTGGGTGAACGCCTTGGTGGTGAAGCTTTCTTT.